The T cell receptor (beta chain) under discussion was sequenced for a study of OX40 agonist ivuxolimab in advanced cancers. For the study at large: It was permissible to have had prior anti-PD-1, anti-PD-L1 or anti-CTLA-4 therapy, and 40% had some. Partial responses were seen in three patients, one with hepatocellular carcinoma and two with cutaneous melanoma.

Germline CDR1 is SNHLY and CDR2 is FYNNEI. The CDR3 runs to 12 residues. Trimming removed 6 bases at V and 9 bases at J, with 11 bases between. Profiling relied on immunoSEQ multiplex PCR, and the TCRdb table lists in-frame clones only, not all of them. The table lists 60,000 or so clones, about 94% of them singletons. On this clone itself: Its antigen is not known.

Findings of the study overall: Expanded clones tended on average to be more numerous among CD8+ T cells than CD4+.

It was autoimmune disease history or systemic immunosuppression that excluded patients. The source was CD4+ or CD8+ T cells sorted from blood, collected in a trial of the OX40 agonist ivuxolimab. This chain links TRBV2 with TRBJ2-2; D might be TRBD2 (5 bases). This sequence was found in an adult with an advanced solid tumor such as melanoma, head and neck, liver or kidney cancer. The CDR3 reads CASREPGRELFF. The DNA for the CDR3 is TGTGCCAGCAGAGAGCCCGGGAGGGAGCTGTTTTTT.